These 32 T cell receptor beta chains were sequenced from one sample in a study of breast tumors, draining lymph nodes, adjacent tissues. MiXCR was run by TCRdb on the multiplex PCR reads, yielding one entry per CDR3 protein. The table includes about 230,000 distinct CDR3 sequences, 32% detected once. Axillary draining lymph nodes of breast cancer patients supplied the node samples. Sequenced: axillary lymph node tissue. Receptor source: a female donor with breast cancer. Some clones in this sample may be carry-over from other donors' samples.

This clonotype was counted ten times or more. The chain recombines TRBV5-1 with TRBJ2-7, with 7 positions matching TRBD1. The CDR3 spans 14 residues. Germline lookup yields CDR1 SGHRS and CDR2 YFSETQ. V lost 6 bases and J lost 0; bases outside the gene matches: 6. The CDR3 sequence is CASTFDRASYEQYF. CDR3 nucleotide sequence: TGCGCCAGCACCTTCGACAGGGCCTCCTACGAGCAGTACTTC.

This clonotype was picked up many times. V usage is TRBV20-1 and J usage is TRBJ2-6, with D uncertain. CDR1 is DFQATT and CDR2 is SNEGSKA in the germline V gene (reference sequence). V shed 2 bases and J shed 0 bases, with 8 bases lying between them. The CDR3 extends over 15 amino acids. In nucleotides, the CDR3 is TGCAGTGCTAGAAACACCCTCTCTGGGGCCAACGTCCTGACTTTC. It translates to CSARNTLSGANVLTF.

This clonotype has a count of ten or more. The CDR3 sequence is CASSLNGLAETQYF. In nucleotides, the CDR3 is TGTGCCAGCAGCTTAAACGGACTAGCCGAGACCCAGTACTTC. The gene calls are TRBV7-3 and TRBJ2-5; TRBD2 matches 8 bases. The length of the CDR3 is 14 residues. V dropped 1 base and J dropped 5; count of bases not matched to a gene: 3. Germline V gene sequence: CDR1 SGHTA, CDR2 FQGTGA.

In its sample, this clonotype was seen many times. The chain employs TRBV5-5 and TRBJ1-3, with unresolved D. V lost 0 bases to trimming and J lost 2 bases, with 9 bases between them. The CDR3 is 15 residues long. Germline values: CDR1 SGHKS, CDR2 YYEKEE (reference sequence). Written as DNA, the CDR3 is TGTGCCAGCAGCTTGGGCAAACCGCCTGGAAACACCATATATTTT. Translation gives CASSLGKPPGNTIYF.

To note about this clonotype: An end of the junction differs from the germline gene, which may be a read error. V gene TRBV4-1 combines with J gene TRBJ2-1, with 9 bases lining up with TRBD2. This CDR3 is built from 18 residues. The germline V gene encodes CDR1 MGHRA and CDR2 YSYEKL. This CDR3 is CASSQLIASGISYNEQFF. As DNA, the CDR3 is TGCGCCAGCAGCCAACTCATTGCTAGCGGGATCTCCTACAACGAGCAGTTCTTC.

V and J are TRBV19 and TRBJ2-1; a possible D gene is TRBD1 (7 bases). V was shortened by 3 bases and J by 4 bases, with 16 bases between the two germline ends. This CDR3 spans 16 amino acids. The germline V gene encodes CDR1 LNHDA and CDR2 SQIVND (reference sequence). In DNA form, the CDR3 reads TGTGCCAGTAGTATTGGCAGGGGGAGGAGATACAATGAGCAGTTCTTC. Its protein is CASSIGRGRRYNEQFF. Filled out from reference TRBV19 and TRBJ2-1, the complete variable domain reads DGGITQSPKYLFRKEGQNVTLSCEQNLNHDAMYWYRQDPGQGLRLIYYSQIVNDFQKGDIAEGYSVSREKKESFPLTVTSAQKNPTAFYLCASSIGRGRRYNEQFFGPGTRLTVL.

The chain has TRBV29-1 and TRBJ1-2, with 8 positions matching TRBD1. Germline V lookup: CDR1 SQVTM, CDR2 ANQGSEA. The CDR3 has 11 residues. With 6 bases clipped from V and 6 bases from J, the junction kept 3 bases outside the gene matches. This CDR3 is CSVKTGDGYTF. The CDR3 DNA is TGCAGCGTCAAGACAGGGGATGGCTACACCTTC.

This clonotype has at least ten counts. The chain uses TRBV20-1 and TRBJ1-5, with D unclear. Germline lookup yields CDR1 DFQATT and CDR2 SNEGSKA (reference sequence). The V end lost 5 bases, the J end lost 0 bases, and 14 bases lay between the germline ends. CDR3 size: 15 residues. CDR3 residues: CSAGVGSGSNQPQHF. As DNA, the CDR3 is TGCAGTGCTGGCGTGGGGTCGGGTAGCAATCAGCCCCAGCATTTT.

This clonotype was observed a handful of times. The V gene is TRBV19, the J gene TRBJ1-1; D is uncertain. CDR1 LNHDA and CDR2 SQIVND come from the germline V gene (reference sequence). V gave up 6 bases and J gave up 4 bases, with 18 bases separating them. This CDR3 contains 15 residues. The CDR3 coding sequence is TGTGCCAGTAGGGGTCCGGGCAACCACTTCACTGAAGCTTTCTTT. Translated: CASRGPGNHFTEAFF.

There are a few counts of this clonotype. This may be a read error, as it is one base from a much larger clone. The CDR3 spells CSARGDYPSAANVLTF. DNA of the CDR3: TGCAGTGCTAGAGGGGACTACCCCTCTGCGGCCAACGTCCTGACTTTC. The J gene is TRBJ2-6, the V gene TRBV20-1; TRBD2 matches 7 bases. This CDR3 comprises 16 residues. The germline CDR1 and CDR2 sequences are DFQATT and SNEGSKA (reference sequence).

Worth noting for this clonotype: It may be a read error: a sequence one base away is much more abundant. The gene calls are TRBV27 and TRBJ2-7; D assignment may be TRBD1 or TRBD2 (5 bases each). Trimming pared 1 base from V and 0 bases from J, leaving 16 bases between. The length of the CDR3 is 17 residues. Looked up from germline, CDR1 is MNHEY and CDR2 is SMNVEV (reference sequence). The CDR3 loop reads CASSLLYGAPDSYEQYF. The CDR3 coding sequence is TGTGCCAGCAGTTTATTGTACGGGGCGCCGGACTCCTACGAGCAGTACTTC.

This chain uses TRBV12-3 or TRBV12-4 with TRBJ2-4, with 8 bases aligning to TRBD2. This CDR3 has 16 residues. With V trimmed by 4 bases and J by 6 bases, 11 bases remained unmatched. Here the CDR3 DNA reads TGTGCCAGCAGTTCTGGTCGGGAGGGAATGGGAAACATTCAGTACTTC. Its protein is CASSSGREGMGNIQYF.

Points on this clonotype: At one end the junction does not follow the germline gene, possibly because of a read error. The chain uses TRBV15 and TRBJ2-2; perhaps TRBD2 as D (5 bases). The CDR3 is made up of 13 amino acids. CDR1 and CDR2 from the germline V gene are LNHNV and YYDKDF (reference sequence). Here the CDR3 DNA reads TGTGCCACCAGCAAAGGGAGCACCGGGGAGCTACTTTTT. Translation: CATSKGSTGELLF.

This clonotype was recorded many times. The chain's CDR3 is CASSIASRGYEQYF. Here the CDR3 DNA reads TGTGCCAGTAGTATAGCCTCCAGGGGCTACGAGCAGTACTTC. The gene calls are TRBV19 and TRBJ2-7; D is possibly TRBD1 (6 bases). Germline loops: CDR1 LNHDA, CDR2 SQIVND (reference sequence). The ends were cut back, 1 base at V and 3 bases at J, with 10 bases in the middle. CDR3 length equals 14 residues.

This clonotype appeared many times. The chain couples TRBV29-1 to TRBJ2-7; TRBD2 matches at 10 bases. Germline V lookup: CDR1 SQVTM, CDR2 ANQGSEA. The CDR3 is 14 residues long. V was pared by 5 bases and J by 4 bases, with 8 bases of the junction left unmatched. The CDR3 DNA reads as TGCAGCGTTTCTCCAGCGGGAGGGAAATACGAGCAGTACTTC. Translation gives CSVSPAGGKYEQYF.

CDR3 loop: CATSVLGRTGELFF. CDR3 DNA: TGTGCCACCAGTGTTCTAGGGAGGACCGGGGAGCTGTTTTTT. The V call is TRBV24-1, the J call TRBJ2-2; D possibly corresponds to TRBD2 (6 bases). CDR1 and CDR2 from the germline V gene are KGHDR and SFDVKD. Trimming stripped 5 bases from V and 5 bases from J, with 11 bases between. The CDR3 loop spans 14 amino acids.

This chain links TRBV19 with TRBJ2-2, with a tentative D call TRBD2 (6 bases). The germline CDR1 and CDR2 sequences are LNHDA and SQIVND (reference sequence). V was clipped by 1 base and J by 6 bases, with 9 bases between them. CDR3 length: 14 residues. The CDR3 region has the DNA TGTGCCAGTAGTATAGGCGGGAAGTCCGGGGAGCTGTTTTTT. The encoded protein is CASSIGGKSGELFF.

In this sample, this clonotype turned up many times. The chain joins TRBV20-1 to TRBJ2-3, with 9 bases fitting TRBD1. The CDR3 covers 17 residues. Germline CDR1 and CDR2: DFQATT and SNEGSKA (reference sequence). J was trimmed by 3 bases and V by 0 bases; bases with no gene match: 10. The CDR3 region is CSARDARQGGLTDTQYF. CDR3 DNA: TGCAGTGCTAGAGACGCTAGACAGGGGGGATTAACAGATACGCAGTATTTT.

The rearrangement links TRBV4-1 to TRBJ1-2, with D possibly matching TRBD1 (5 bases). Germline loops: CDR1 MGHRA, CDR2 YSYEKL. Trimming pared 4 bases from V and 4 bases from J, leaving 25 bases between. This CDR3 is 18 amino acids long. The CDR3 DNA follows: TGCGCCAGCAGCCCCAGCCCGGGACGCGGGAACACTGGCTATGGCTACACCTTC. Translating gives CASSPSPGRGNTGYGYTF.

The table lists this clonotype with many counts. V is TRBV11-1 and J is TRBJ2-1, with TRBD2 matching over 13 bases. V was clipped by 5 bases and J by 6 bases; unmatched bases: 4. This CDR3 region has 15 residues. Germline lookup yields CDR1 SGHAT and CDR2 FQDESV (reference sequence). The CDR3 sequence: CASSLGTSGINEQFF. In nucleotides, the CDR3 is TGTGCCAGCAGCCTCGGGACTAGCGGGATCAATGAGCAGTTCTTC.

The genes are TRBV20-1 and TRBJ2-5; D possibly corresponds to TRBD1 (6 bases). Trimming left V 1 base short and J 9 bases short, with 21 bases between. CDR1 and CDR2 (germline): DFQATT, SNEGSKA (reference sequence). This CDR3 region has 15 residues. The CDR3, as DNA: TGCAGTGCTAGAGGTGGGGGAACAGGGTACCAGCCCCAGTACTTC. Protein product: CSARGGGTGYQPQYF.

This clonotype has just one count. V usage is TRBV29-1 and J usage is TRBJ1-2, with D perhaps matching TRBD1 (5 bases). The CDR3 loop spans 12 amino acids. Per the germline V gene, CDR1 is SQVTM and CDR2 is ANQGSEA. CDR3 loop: CSSPGGDYGYTF. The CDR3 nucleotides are TGCAGTTCCCCGGGGGGGGACTATGGCTACACCTTC.

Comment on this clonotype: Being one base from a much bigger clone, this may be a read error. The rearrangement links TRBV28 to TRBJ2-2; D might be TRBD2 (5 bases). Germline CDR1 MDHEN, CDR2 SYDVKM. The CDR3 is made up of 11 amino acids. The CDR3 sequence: CASRFSGELLF. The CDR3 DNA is TGTGCCAGCAGATTCTCCGGGGAGCTGCTTTTT.

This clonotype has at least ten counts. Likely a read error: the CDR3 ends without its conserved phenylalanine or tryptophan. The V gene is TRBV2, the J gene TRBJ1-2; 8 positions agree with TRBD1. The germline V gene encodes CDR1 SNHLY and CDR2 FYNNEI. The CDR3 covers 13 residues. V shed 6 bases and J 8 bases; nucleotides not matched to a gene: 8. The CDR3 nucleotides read TGTGCCAGCAGCGCCCAGGGGGCAAGCGGCTACACCGTC. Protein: CASSAQGASGYTV.

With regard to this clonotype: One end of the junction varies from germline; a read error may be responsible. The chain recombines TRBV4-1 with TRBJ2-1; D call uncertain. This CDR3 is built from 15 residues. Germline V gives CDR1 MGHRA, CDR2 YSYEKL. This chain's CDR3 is CASSQRRSGYSEQFF. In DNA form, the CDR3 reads TGCGCCAGCAGCCAAAGACGGTCTGGCTACAGTGAGCAGTTCTTC.

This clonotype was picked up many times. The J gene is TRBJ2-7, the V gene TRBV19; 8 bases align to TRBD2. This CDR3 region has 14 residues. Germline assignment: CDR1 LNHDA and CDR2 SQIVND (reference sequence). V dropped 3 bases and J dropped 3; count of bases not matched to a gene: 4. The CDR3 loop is CASSMVAGSYEQYF. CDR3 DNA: TGTGCCAGTAGTATGGTAGCGGGAAGCTACGAGCAGTACTTC.

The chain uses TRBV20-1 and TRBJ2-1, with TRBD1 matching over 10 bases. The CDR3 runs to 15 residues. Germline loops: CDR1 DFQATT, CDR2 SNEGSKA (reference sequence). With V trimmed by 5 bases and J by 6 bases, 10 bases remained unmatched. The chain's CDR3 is CSASPGTGDGNEQFF. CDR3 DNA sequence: TGCAGTGCTTCTCCCGGGACAGGGGATGGCAATGAGCAGTTCTTC.

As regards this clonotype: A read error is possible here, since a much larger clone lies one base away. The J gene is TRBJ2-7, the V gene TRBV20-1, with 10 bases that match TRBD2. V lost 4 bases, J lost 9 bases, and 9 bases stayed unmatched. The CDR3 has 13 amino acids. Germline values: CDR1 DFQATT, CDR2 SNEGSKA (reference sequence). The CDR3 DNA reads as TGCAGTGCTAAAGAGAGCGGGAGGGCAACGCAGTACTTC. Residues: CSAKESGRATQYF.

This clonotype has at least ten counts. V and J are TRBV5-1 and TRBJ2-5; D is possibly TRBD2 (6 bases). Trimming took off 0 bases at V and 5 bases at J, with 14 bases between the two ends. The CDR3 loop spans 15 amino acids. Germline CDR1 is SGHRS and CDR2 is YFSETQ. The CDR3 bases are TGCGCCAGCAGCTTGGTGGGGAGGCAGGGTGAGACCCAGTACTTC. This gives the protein CASSLVGRQGETQYF. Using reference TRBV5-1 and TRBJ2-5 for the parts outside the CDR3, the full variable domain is KAGVTQTPRYLIKTRGQQVTLSCSPISGHRSVSWYQQTPGQGLQFLFEYFSETQRNKGNFPGRFSGRQFSNSRSEMNVSTLELGDSALYLCASSLVGRQGETQYFGPGTRLLVL.

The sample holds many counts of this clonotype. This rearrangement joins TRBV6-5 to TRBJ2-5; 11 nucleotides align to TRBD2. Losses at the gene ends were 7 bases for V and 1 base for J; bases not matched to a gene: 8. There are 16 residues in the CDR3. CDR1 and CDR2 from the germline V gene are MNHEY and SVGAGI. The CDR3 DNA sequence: TGTGCCAGCAACCAAAGACTAGCGGGGATCCAAGAGACCCAGTACTTC. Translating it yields CASNQRLAGIQETQYF.

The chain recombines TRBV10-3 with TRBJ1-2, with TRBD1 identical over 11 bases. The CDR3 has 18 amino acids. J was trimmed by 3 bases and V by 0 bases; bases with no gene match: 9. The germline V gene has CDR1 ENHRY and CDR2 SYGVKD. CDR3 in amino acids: CAISESNQRTGGYYGYTF. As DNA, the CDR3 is TGTGCCATCAGTGAGTCGAACCAAAGGACAGGGGGCTACTATGGCTACACCTTC.

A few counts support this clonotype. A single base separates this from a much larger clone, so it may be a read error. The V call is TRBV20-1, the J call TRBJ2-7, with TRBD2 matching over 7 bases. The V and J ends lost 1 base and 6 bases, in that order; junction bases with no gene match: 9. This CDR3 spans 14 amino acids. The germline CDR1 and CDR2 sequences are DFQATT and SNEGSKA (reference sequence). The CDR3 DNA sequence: TGCAGTGCTAGAGCGCGGGAGAGGGCCTCCGAGCAGTACTTC. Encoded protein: CSARARERASEQYF.